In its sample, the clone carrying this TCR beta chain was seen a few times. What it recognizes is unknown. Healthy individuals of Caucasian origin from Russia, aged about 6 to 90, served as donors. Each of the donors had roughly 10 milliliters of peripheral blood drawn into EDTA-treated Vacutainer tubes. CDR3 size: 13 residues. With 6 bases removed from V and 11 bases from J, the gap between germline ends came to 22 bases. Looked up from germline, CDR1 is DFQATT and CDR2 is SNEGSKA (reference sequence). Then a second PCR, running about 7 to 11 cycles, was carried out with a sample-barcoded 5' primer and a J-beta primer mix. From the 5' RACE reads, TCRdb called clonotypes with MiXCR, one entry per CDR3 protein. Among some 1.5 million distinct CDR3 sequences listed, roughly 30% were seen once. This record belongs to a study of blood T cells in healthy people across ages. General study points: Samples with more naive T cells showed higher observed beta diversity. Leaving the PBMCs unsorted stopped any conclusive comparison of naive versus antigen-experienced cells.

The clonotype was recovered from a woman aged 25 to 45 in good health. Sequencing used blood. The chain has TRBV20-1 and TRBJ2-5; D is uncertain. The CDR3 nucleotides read TGCAGTGCCCCCGTCGGGTCCGCAAATAGGCAGTACTTC. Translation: CSAPVGSANRQYF.